This T cell receptor beta chain was profiled in a study of blood T cell repertoires in COVID-19. Using immunoSEQ multiplex PCR, the repertoire was profiled, and TCRdb retains in-frame clones only, with some absent. The table includes about 250,000 clones, about 93% detected once. Germline assignment: CDR1 SGHAT and CDR2 FQNNGV. This CDR3 contains 14 residues. The junction had 14 bases not matched to a gene; V was cut back by 4 bases and J by 13 bases. The source of this sequence is a man aged 25 to 45 with COVID-19, enrolled during active disease. Input material: peripheral blood. The chain combines TRBV11-2 with TRBJ2-5; TRBD1 matches at 8 bases. CDR3 bases: TGTGCCAGCAGCTCCCCAAGCCTTCCAGGGGGCCTGTACTTC. Its translation is CASSSPSLPGGLYF.